These 16 T cell receptor beta chains were all obtained from the same sample, sequenced in a study of blood T cell repertoires in COVID-19. The repertoire was sequenced with immunoSEQ multiplex PCR; TCRdb's copy has only in-frame clones and lacks some. The sample consists of 180,000 or so clones, over 70% of them appearing once. The source material was PBMCs or T cells enriched from blood (not recorded which). These receptors were collected from a woman aged 60-75 years who had recovered from COVID-19.

This chain uses TRBV28 with TRBJ2-3; 8 bases fit TRBD1. This CDR3 is 16 amino acids long. Germline CDR1 MDHEN, CDR2 SYDVKM. Losses at the gene ends were 6 bases for V and 5 bases for J; bases not matched to a gene: 13. The CDR3 here is CASSDSGQGALDTQYF. The CDR3 coding sequence is TGTGCCAGCAGCGACTCCGGACAGGGAGCCTTAGATACGCAGTATTTT.

The chain employs TRBV4-1 and TRBJ1-2; D may be TRBD1 (5 bases). The germline V gene has CDR1 MGHRA and CDR2 YSYEKL. Trimming left V 4 bases short and J 7 bases short, with 19 bases between. The CDR3 runs 15 residues. The CDR3 loop reads CASSPPGEGIFGYTF. The CDR3 DNA reads TGCGCCAGCAGCCCACCCGGGGAGGGGATCTTTGGCTACACCTTC.

This rearrangement joins TRBV28 to TRBJ1-2; TRBD1 matches 11 bases. The junction had 8 bases not matched to a gene; V was cut back by 9 bases and J by 5 bases. The CDR3 spans 14 residues. Germline V gene data show CDR1 as MDHEN and CDR2 as SYDVKM. DNA of the CDR3: TGTGCCAGTGTCACGGGACAGGGGGTTTATGGCTACACCTTC. This encodes CASVTGQGVYGYTF.

This clone was counted a few times. This chain uses TRBV10-2 with TRBJ1-3; D is ambiguous. The CDR3 has 12 amino acids. V lost 8 bases to trimming and J lost 4 bases, with 9 bases between them. Germline CDR1 WSHSY, CDR2 SAAADI. This CDR3 is CASRDPGNTIYF. CDR3 bases: TGCGCCAGCCGGGATCCGGGAAACACCATATATTTT.

The chain is built from TRBV2 and TRBJ1-2; no firm D call. This CDR3 contains 13 residues. Germline V gives CDR1 SNHLY, CDR2 FYNNEI. Trimming removed 3 bases from V and 2 bases from J, with 7 bases in between. DNA for the CDR3: TGTGCCAGCAGTGAGGGCCGCAACTATGGCTACACCTTC. This encodes CASSEGRNYGYTF.

The V call is TRBV12-3 or TRBV12-4, the J call TRBJ2-5; TRBD1 matches at 10 bases. The CDR3 extends over 13 amino acids. Unmatched junction bases numbered 3, after V lost 6 bases and J lost 5 bases. The CDR3 DNA is TGTGCCAGCAGGACAGGGGGCAAGGAGACCCAGTACTTC. It is translated as CASRTGGKETQYF.

The chain links TRBV10-3 to TRBJ2-2, with 9 bases lining up with TRBD1. Germline CDR1 reads ENHRY; CDR2 reads SYGVKD. Trimming at V came to 4 bases and at J to 7 bases, leaving 7 bases not matched to a gene. The CDR3 is 15 amino acids. DNA of the CDR3: TGTGCCATCAGTGTTGGGACAGGGACGGGCGGGGAGCTGTTTTTT. Residues: CAISVGTGTGGELFF.

The chain joins TRBV6-4 to TRBJ1-4; tentatively, D is TRBD1 (6 bases). The germline V gene encodes CDR1 MRHNA and CDR2 SNTAGT. This CDR3 has 17 residues. V dropped 0 bases and J dropped 4 bases, with 15 bases sitting between them. The CDR3 spells CASSDSHQGQLNEKLFF. The CDR3, as DNA: TGTGCCAGCAGTGACTCTCATCAGGGGCAGCTTAATGAAAAACTGTTTTTT.

This chain joins TRBV5-5 and TRBJ2-5; tentative D call: TRBD2 (6 bases). V was trimmed by 1 base and J by 1 base, leaving 11 bases between them. The CDR3 is made up of 15 amino acids. Germline lookup yields CDR1 SGHKS and CDR2 YYEKEE (reference sequence). The DNA of the CDR3 is TGTGCCAGCAGCTTGAACTCGGGGGTCCAAGAGACCCAGTACTTC. This encodes CASSLNSGVQETQYF.

The rearrangement joins TRBV7-8 to TRBJ2-7, with 9 positions matching TRBD2. There are 15 residues in the CDR3. J gave up 5 bases and V 4 bases, and 9 bases lay outside the gene matches. Germline CDR1 is SGHVS and CDR2 is FQNEAQ. The CDR3 DNA follows: TGTGCCAGCAGCTCCACGAAGCGGGAGGATAACGAGCAGTACTTC. Its translation is CASSSTKREDNEQYF.

CDR3 protein: CSVGRAGGWASTDTQYF. The CDR3 DNA reads as TGCAGCGTTGGAAGAGCGGGAGGCTGGGCTAGCACAGATACGCAGTATTTT. The V gene is TRBV29-1, the J gene TRBJ2-3, with 9 bases matching TRBD2. From germline, CDR1 is SQVTM and CDR2 ANQGSEA. V was pared by 4 bases and J by 0 bases, with 11 bases of the junction left unmatched. This CDR3 has 17 residues.

This rearrangement joins TRBV5-1 to TRBJ1-6; D remains unclear. Between the trimmed V and J ends, which lost 0 bases and 3 bases, there was a span of 7 bases. Germline V CDR1 and CDR2: SGHRS, YFSETQ. The CDR3 spans 15 residues. CDR3 amino acids: CASSLEPGYNSPLHF. The CDR3, as DNA: TGCGCCAGCAGCTTGGAACCCGGCTATAATTCACCCCTCCACTTT.

This clone came up a few times. The gene calls are TRBV2 and TRBJ2-3, with 8 bases lining up with TRBD2. The germline gives CDR1 SNHLY, CDR2 FYNNEI. The CDR3 is 15 amino acids. The junction had 8 bases not matched to a gene; V was cut back by 4 bases and J by 5 bases. The CDR3 nucleotides are TGTGCCAGCAGTGTAATCGGGGGGGTCAGAGATACGCAGTATTTT. The encoded protein is CASSVIGGVRDTQYF. Combining the CDR3 with reference TRBV2 and TRBJ2-3 gives the whole variable domain EPEVTQTPSHQVTQMGQEVILRCVPISNHLYFYWYRQILGQKVEFLVSFYNNEISEKSEIFDDQFSVERPDGSNFTLKIRSTKLEDSAMYFCASSVIGGVRDTQYFGPGTRLTVL.

The gene calls are TRBV11-3 and TRBJ2-7, with 10 bases matching TRBD2. J was trimmed by 0 bases and V by 1 base; bases with no gene match: 9. The CDR3 contains 18 residues. Germline V gene data show CDR1 as SGHNT and CDR2 as YENEEA. The CDR3 sequence is CASSLASGGPRSSYEQYF. CDR3 in DNA: TGTGCCAGCAGCTTAGCTAGCGGGGGTCCCCGAAGCTCCTACGAGCAGTACTTC.

The genes are TRBV19 and TRBJ1-6, with 11 bases fitting TRBD1. J gave up 10 bases and V 6 bases, and 5 bases lay outside the gene matches. The CDR3 sequence is 14 residues long. The germline V gene encodes CDR1 LNHDA and CDR2 SQIVND (reference sequence). The CDR3 nucleotides read TGTGCCAGTAGAGGGACAGGGGGTGACTCACCCCTCCACTTT. Translated, it gives CASRGTGGDSPLHF. Full variable domain (remainder filled in from reference TRBV19 and TRBJ1-6): DGGITQSPKYLFRKEGQNVTLSCEQNLNHDAMYWYRQDPGQGLRLIYYSQIVNDFQKGDIAEGYSVSREKKESFPLTVTSAQKNPTAFYLCASRGTGGDSPLHFGNGTRLTVT.

The genes are TRBV19 and TRBJ2-1; D possibly corresponds to TRBD1 (5 bases). The V gene lost 3 bases and the J gene lost 3 bases, with 12 bases spanning the gap. The CDR3 extends over 15 amino acids. Germline CDR1 LNHDA, CDR2 SQIVND (reference sequence). Here the CDR3 reads CASSIFGQGYNEQFF. In DNA, the CDR3 is TGTGCCAGTAGTATCTTCGGACAAGGCTACAATGAGCAGTTCTTC.